This T cell receptor (beta chain) was found in a study of cytomegalovirus exposure and HLA in healthy donors. Study-wide context: Across under 450 genotyped donors, approximately 80% landed in the Caucasian-associated ancestry cluster.

CDR1 and CDR2 (germline): WNHNN, SYGVQD (reference sequence). V lost 5 bases, J lost 2 bases, and 12 bases lay in between. The CDR3 spans 14 residues. The primer mix had 60 Vbeta and 13 Jbeta primers. The protocol was immunoSEQ multiplex PCR, while the TCRdb copy is restricted to in-frame clones and leaves out a portion. The table lists around 150,000 clones, around 77% of them singletons, with roughly 1.4% in the top ten. Sample: PBMCs. The TCR sequence derives from a man between 60 and 70 years old in good health and CMV-seronegative. The rearrangement joins TRBV10-1 to TRBJ1-1; TRBD1 is a possible D gene (5 bases). The CDR3 is CASSTRDLNTEAFF. The CDR3 coding sequence is TGCGCCAGCAGTACCAGGGACTTAAACACTGAAGCTTTCTTT.